Sequencing of this T cell receptor beta chain was carried out in a study of technical replicates of blood from a handful of donors (TCRdb year 2017). Receptors were amplified or captured by the immunoSEQ multiplex PCR assay. The table was pulled from immuneACCESS by TCRdb, which kept in-frame rearrangements only. Such tables lose some clones; where checked, under half of the loss comes from unresolved V genes, and the rest has no known cause. The sample has about 75,000 clones on record, around 97% of them singletons. The top ten hold almost 0.3% of the sample. In regard to this clone: Its antigen is currently not known. No base qualities exist here, and no much larger clone lies one base off it.

The source material was T cells isolated from PBMCs. The sequence derives from a human donor in good health.

In nucleotides, the sequence is TGTGCCAGCAGCGACATGAGACTAGACAATCAGCCCCAGCATTTT. Translation gives CASSDMRLDNQPQHF. The rearranged segments are TRBV7-9 and TRBJ1-5; the D gene lacks a confident call. CDR1 and CDR2 are drawn from the germline V gene (reference sequence): SEHNR, FQNEAQ. The trim is 5 bases for V and 3 bases for J, with a gap of 14 bases between the germline ends. The CDR3 contains 15 residues, cysteine and phenylalanine counted. Solely the CDR3 DNA is kept, with 45 bases framed from the first base.